Shown below are 20 T cell receptor beta chains from a single sample sequenced in a study of shared clonotypes between healthy human individuals. The protocol was immunoSEQ multiplex PCR, while the TCRdb copy is restricted to in-frame clones and leaves out a portion. Of 2 million to 2.5 million clones listed, 80% to 95% are singletons. Sequenced input: naive CD4+ T cells from PBMCs. Subset in this sample: CD45RA+ positively selected. These receptors all come from a man aged 18 to 29 in good health. Some clones in this sample may be carry-over from other donors' samples.

This clone came up once. V and J are TRBV7-9 and TRBJ2-2, with 7 bases that match TRBD2. J lost 4 bases, V lost 5 bases, and 7 bases had no gene match. The CDR3 loop spans 15 amino acids. Germline-derived CDR1 and CDR2 are SEHNR and FQNEAQ (reference sequence). The CDR3 loop is CASSLWTSATGELFF. DNA for the CDR3: TGTGCCAGCAGCCTATGGACTAGTGCCACCGGGGAGCTGTTTTTT.

A single count supports this clone. This sequence joins TRBV23-1 and TRBJ2-5; D remains ambiguous. TRBV23-1 is an open reading frame, and its role is uncertain. The CDR3 loop spans 13 amino acids. Trimming pared 5 bases from V and 0 bases from J, leaving 7 bases between. The CDR3 coding sequence is TGCGCCAGCAGTAAGGAGTACCAAGAGACCCAGTACTTC. Encoded protein: CASSKEYQETQYF.

This chain uses TRBV9 with TRBJ2-7; TRBD2 matches 13 bases. Trimming cost V 3 bases and J 5 bases; bases outside gene matches: 8. CDR3 length equals 16 residues. CDR1 and CDR2 (germline): SGDLS, YYNGEE. The DNA of the CDR3 is TGTGCCAGCAGCGCAAAGGGACTAGCGGGACGTGACGAGCAGTACTTC. Translating gives CASSAKGLAGRDEQYF.

This clone came up once. V and J are TRBV7-2 and TRBJ2-1; TRBD2 matches at 7 bases. Germline assignment: CDR1 SGHTA and CDR2 FQGNSA. The CDR3 is 15 amino acids. J lost 15 bases, V lost 5 bases, and 19 bases had no gene match. The CDR3 sequence: CASSDTTKRDPPRFF. CDR3 DNA: TGTGCCAGCAGCGACACGACTAAGCGGGACCCCCCCCGGTTCTTC.

J is TRBJ1-5 and V is TRBV6-1; TRBD1 matches 7 bases. Germline assignment: CDR1 MNHNS and CDR2 SASEGT. This CDR3 has 12 residues. Trimming at V came to 6 bases and at J to 5 bases, leaving 1 base not matched to a gene. The CDR3 here is CASRDRDQPQHF. CDR3 DNA sequence: TGTGCCAGCAGAGACAGGGATCAGCCCCAGCATTTT.

The V and J genes are TRBV7-9 and TRBJ1-5; D remains unclear. Deletions cut 1 base from V and 0 bases from J, with 7 bases between. The CDR3 totals 15 residues. Germline V gene lookup returns CDR1 SEHNR and CDR2 FQNEAQ (reference sequence). CDR3 DNA sequence: TGTGCCAGCAGCTTAGGCGGTCTTAGCAATCAGCCCCAGCATTTT. This encodes CASSLGGLSNQPQHF.

V gene TRBV9 combines with J gene TRBJ1-3; no firm D call. The ends were cut back, 4 bases at V and 0 bases at J, with 14 bases in the middle. The V gene's germline CDR1 is SGDLS and CDR2 YYNGEE. The CDR3 is 16 residues long. The CDR3 here is CASSHVQGSSGNTIYF. CDR3 coding DNA: TGTGCCAGCAGCCACGTTCAAGGGAGCTCTGGAAACACCATATATTTT.

J is TRBJ2-1 and V is TRBV10-3; 9 bases match TRBD2. Trimming cost V 7 bases and J 4 bases; bases outside gene matches: 8. The germline V gene has CDR1 ENHRY and CDR2 SYGVKD. This CDR3 has 15 residues. CDR3: CAINSREGAYNEQFF. CDR3 DNA sequence: TGTGCCATCAATTCGCGGGAGGGGGCATACAATGAGCAGTTCTTC.

The chain has TRBV4-1 and TRBJ2-4; 9 nucleotides align to TRBD2. This CDR3 is built from 19 residues. Germline assignment: CDR1 MGHRA and CDR2 YSYEKL. Trimming removed 4 bases from V and 3 bases from J; junction bases left unmatched: 16. This CDR3 reads CASSPRLAAHVGDKNIQYF. CDR3 sequence (DNA): TGCGCCAGCAGCCCGAGACTAGCGGCCCATGTCGGTGACAAAAACATTCAGTACTTC.

The chain links TRBV28 to TRBJ2-2; unclear D gene. V was clipped by 7 bases and J by 4 bases, with 13 bases between them. Germline V gene sequence: CDR1 MDHEN, CDR2 SYDVKM. The CDR3 has 14 amino acids. CDR3: CASTTTYLTGELFF. The CDR3 coding sequence is TGTGCCAGCACCACTACATATCTCACCGGGGAGCTGTTTTTT.

The rearrangement links TRBV7-8 to TRBJ1-2, with no clear D. CDR3 length: 13 residues. The ends were cut back, 1 base at V and 6 bases at J, with 9 bases in the middle. Germline CDR1 reads SGHVS; CDR2 reads FQNEAQ. CDR3 sequence reads: CASSLVNLDGYTF. The CDR3 DNA reads TGTGCCAGCAGCTTAGTAAATCTTGATGGCTACACCTTC. The entire variable domain, with the rest obtained from reference TRBV7-8 and TRBJ1-2, is as follows: GAGVSQSPRYKVAKRGQDVALRCDPISGHVSLFWYQQALGQGPEFLTYFQNEAQLDKSGLPSDRFFAERPEGSVSTLKIQRTQQEDSAVYLCASSLVNLDGYTFGSGTRLTVV.

As DNA, the CDR3 is TGTGCCAGCGGTAAGGGGCCTCCTCGGTGGGGCTACACCTTC. Translation gives CASGKGPPRWGYTF. The chain combines TRBV5-6 with TRBJ1-2, with TRBD1 as a possible D gene (5 bases). CDR1 is SGHDT and CDR2 is YYEEEE in the germline V gene. The CDR3 has 14 amino acids. Trimming cost V 7 bases and J 8 bases, with 21 bases left between them.

This clone has only one observation. This sequence joins TRBV28 and TRBJ1-2; 9 bases are shared with TRBD1. In germline, CDR1 is MDHEN, CDR2 SYDVKM. The CDR3 runs to 18 residues. The ends lost 4 bases at V and 2 bases at J; junction bases unmatched: 14. CDR3 bases: TGTGCCAGCAGTTCCTCACCGGGACAGGGAAACTCGAACTATGGCTACACCTTC. Encoded protein: CASSSSPGQGNSNYGYTF.

V gene TRBV5-1 combines with J gene TRBJ2-5; 10 bases are a match to TRBD1. Germline trimming cut 2 bases from V and 2 bases from J; bases unmatched to any gene: 12. CDR1 and CDR2 (germline): SGHRS, YFSETQ. CDR3 length equals 18 residues. CDR3 residues: CASSFRQGAEGEQETQYF. CDR3 nucleotides: TGCGCCAGCAGCTTCAGACAGGGGGCTGAGGGTGAACAAGAGACCCAGTACTTC. The whole variable domain, filled in from reference TRBV5-1 and TRBJ2-5, reads KAGVTQTPRYLIKTRGQQVTLSCSPISGHRSVSWYQQTPGQGLQFLFEYFSETQRNKGNFPGRFSGRQFSNSRSEMNVSTLELGDSALYLCASSFRQGAEGEQETQYFGPGTRLLVL.

The J gene is TRBJ2-3, the V gene TRBV19; 8 bases match TRBD2. After removal of 4 bases from V and 6 bases from J, the junction contained 9 bases not matched to a gene. Germline V CDR1 and CDR2: LNHDA, SQIVND (reference sequence). This CDR3 has 15 residues. The CDR3: CASSTGTSHRDTQYF. CDR3 bases: TGTGCCAGTAGTACCGGGACTAGTCATCGGGATACGCAGTATTTT.

The chain carries TRBV4-1 and TRBJ1-2; D unresolved. The CDR3 covers 14 residues. V shed 6 bases and J shed 7 bases, with 18 bases lying between them. Germline V CDR1 and CDR2: MGHRA, YSYEKL. CDR3 DNA sequence: TGCGCCAGCAGTTCAGAGATTGATCCACCTGGCTACACCTTC. Its translation: CASSSEIDPPGYTF.

For this clone: The identical CDR3 is also encoded by other nucleotide sequences in the sample. The V gene is TRBV28, the J gene TRBJ2-2; the D is unclear. The CDR3 extends over 12 amino acids. V dropped 4 bases and J dropped 3 bases, with 3 bases sitting between them. Germline V gene sequence: CDR1 MDHEN, CDR2 SYDVKM. CDR3: CASSSYTGELFF. The CDR3, as DNA: TGTGCCAGCAGTTCCTACACCGGGGAGCTGTTTTTT.

V gene TRBV5-4 combines with J gene TRBJ2-6, with TRBD2 as a possible D gene (6 bases). The CDR3 totals 15 residues. Germline V gene data show CDR1 as SGHNT and CDR2 as YYREEE (reference sequence). V lost 3 bases to trimming and J lost 4 bases, with 11 bases between them. CDR3 in DNA: TGTGCCAGCAGCTCGGAGGGGAAAGGGGCCAACGTCCTGACTTTC. Its protein product is CASSSEGKGANVLTF.

The chain combines TRBV27 with TRBJ1-3, with TRBD1 as a possible D gene (5 bases). Germline V gene lookup returns CDR1 MNHEY and CDR2 SMNVEV (reference sequence). The CDR3 is 16 residues long. The V end was cut by 7 bases, the J end by 0 bases, with 16 bases between. CDR3 sequence: CASKRVGGDSGNTIYF. In nucleotides, the CDR3 is TGTGCCAGCAAGCGGGTTGGGGGAGACTCTGGAAACACCATATATTTT.

The chain is built from TRBV5-1 and TRBJ2-7; 9 bases fit TRBD2. The CDR3 is made up of 16 amino acids. Trimming cost V 2 bases and J 2 bases; bases outside gene matches: 8. From germline, CDR1 is SGHRS and CDR2 YFSETQ. The CDR3 loop reads CASSFRRGGPPYEQYF. The DNA for the CDR3 is TGCGCCAGCAGCTTCAGGCGGGGGGGCCCCCCCTACGAGCAGTACTTC.